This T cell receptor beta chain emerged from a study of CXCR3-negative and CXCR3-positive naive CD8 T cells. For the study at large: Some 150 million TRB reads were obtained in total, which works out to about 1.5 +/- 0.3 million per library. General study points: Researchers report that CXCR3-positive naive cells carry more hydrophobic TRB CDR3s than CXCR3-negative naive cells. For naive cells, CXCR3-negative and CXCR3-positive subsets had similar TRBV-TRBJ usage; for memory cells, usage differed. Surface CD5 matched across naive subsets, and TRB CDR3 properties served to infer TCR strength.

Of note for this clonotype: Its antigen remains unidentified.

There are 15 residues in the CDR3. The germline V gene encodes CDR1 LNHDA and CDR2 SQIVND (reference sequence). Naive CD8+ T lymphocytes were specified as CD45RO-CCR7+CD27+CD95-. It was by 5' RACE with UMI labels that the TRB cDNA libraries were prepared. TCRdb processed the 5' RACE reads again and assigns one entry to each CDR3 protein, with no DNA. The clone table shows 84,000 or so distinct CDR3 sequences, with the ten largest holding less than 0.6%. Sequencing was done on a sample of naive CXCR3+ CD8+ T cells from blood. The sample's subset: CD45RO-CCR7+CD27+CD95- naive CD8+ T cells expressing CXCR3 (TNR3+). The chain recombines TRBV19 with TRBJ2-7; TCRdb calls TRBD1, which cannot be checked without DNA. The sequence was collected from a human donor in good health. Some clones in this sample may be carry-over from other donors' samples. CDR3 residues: CASSLSGKQTYEQYF.